This is a list of T cell receptor beta chains from one sample in a study of immune evolution from preneoplasia to lung adenocarcinoma. The table came from immunoSEQ multiplex PCR; TCRdb's copy has only in-frame clones and leaves some out. The data hold approximately 5,400 clones, with over 65% observed a single time. Material: FFPE lung adenocarcinoma in situ tissue. Source of these receptors: a person aged 60-79 years with lung adenocarcinoma. The CDR3 runs from the conserved cysteine through the conserved F or W. The order of the fields is clone size, J gene, D gene, V gene, CDR3 DNA, CDR3 protein. D genes are given only for firm matches. The size of a clone is reported for some rows only, either as once, few or many, or as a class for expanded clones.

clone size: once; J gene: TRBJ1-5; D gene: TRBD1; V gene: TRBV2; CDR3 DNA: TGTGCCAGCGCTTCTCTCGGATTAGGGGGCGGCAATCAGCCCCAGCATTTT; CDR3 protein: CASASLGLGGGNQPQHF
clone size: -; J gene: TRBJ1-1; D gene: -; V gene: TRBV2; CDR3 DNA: TGTGCCAGCAGTTCGTCCCTGGCCCAACGGGCTGAAGCTTTCTTT; CDR3 protein: CASSSSLAQRAEAFF
clone size: -; J gene: TRBJ1-4; D gene: -; V gene: TRBV5-1; CDR3 DNA: TGCGCCAGCAGCTTGCCCCAACCTAATGAAAAACTGTTTTTT; CDR3 protein: CASSLPQPNEKLFF
clone size: once; J gene: TRBJ1-1; D gene: -; V gene: TRBV7-8; CDR3 DNA: TGTGCCAGCAGCTTAGTAGTTCTGGCTGAAGCTTTCTTT; CDR3 protein: CASSLVVLAEAFF
clone size: -; J gene: TRBJ1-2; D gene: -; V gene: TRBV28; CDR3 DNA: TGTGCCAGCAGTTTATTACGGGGGCTCGGTGGCTACACCTTC; CDR3 protein: CASSLLRGLGGYTF
clone size: -; J gene: TRBJ1-4; D gene: TRBD1; V gene: TRBV5-8; CDR3 DNA: TGTGCCAGCAGCGTCTTCCGGGACAGGGGAAATGAAAAACTGTTTTTT; CDR3 protein: CASSVFRDRGNEKLFF
clone size: -; J gene: TRBJ2-7; D gene: -; V gene: TRBV30; CDR3 DNA: TGTGCCTGGAGTGTTTCCTACGAGCAGTACTTC; CDR3 protein: CAWSVSYEQYF
clone size: few; J gene: TRBJ2-2; D gene: -; V gene: TRBV6-1; CDR3 DNA: TGTGCCAGCAGACGTGACGGTTTGACCGGGGAGCTGTTTTTT; CDR3 protein: CASRRDGLTGELFF
clone size: few; J gene: TRBJ2-2; D gene: -; V gene: TRBV5-1; CDR3 DNA: TGCGCCAGCAGCTTGACGGTAAACACCGGGGAGCTGTTTTTT; CDR3 protein: CASSLTVNTGELFF
clone size: -; J gene: TRBJ2-2; D gene: TRBD2; V gene: TRBV9; CDR3 DNA: TGTGCCAGCAGCGTAGCTCAGGGACTAGGCACCGGGGAGCTGTTTTTT; CDR3 protein: CASSVAQGLGTGELFF
clone size: -; J gene: TRBJ2-7; D gene: -; V gene: TRBV28; CDR3 DNA: TGTGCCAGCAGCCTGGCCAGGGATCGGGGCGAGCAGTACTTC; CDR3 protein: CASSLARDRGEQYF
clone size: once; J gene: TRBJ2-2; D gene: -; V gene: TRBV11-3; CDR3 DNA: TGTGCCAGCAGCTCAGGACACAGATACACCGGGGAGCTGTTTTTT; CDR3 protein: CASSSGHRYTGELFF
clone size: -; J gene: TRBJ1-1; D gene: TRBD1; V gene: TRBV18; CDR3 DNA: TGTGCCAGCTCGTCCAAGGGGGCGGAATTTGCTATTGGAGCTTTCTTT; CDR3 protein: CASSSKGAEFAIGAFF